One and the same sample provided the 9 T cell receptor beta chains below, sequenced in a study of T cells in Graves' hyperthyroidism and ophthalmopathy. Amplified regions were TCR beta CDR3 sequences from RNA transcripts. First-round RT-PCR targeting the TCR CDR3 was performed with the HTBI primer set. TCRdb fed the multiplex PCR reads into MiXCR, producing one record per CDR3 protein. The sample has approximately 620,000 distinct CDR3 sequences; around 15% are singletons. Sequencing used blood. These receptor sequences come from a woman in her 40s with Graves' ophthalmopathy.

The CDR3 reads CASNQQGGNTGELFF. The CDR3 DNA reads TGTGCCAGCAACCAACAGGGAGGGAACACCGGGGAGCTGTTTTTT. This chain links TRBV6-1 with TRBJ2-2; either TRBD1 or TRBD2 may fit D (6 bases each). The germline V and J ends were trimmed by 7 bases and 1 base, with 13 bases remaining between them. There are 15 residues in the CDR3. Germline V gene lookup returns CDR1 MNHNS and CDR2 SASEGT.

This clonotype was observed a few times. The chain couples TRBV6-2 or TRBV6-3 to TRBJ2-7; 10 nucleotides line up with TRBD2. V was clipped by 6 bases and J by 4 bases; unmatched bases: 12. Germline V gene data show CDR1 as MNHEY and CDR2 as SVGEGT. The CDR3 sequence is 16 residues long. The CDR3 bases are TGTGCCAGCAGCGACCGGGCTAGCGGGGGATCTTACGAGCAGTACTTC. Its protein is CASSDRASGGSYEQYF.

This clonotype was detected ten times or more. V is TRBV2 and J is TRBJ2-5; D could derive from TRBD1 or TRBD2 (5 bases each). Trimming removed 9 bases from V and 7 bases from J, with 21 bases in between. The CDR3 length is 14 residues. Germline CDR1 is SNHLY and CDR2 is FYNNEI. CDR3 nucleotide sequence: TGTGCCAGTATCCGGGACGCACGTACGGGGACCCAGTACTTC. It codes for CASIRDARTGTQYF.

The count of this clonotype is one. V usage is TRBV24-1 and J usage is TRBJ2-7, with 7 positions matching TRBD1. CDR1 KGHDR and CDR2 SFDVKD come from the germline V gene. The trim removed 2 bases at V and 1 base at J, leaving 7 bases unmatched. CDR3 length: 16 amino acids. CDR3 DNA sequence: TGTGCCACCAGTGATTCCGGGACAGATCTTTCCTACGAGCAGTACTTC. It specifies CATSDSGTDLSYEQYF.

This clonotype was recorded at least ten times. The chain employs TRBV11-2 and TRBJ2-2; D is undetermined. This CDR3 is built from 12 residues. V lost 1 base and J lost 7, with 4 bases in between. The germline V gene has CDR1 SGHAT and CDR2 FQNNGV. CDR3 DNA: TGTGCCAGCAGCTTAGTAAACGGGGAGCTGTTTTTT. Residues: CASSLVNGELFF.

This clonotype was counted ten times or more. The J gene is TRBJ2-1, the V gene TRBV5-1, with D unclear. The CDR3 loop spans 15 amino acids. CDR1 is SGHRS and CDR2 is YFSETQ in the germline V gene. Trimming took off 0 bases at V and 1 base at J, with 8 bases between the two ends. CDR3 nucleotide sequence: TGCGCCAGCAGCTTGGACTACGCTTCCTACAATGAGCAGTTCTTC. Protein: CASSLDYASYNEQFF.

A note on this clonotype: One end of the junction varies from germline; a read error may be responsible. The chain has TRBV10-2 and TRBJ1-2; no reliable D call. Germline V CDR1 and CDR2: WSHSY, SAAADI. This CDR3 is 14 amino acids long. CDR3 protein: CASNKGGVNYGYTF. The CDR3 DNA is TGTGCCAGCAATAAGGGTGGAGTTAACTATGGCTACACCTTC.

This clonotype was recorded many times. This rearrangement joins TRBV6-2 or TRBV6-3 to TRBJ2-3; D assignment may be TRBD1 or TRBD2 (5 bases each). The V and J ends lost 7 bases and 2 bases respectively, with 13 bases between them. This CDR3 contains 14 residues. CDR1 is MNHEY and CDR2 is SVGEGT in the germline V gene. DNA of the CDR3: TGTGCCAGCATGGGACGCGTAAACACAGATACGCAGTATTTT. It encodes CASMGRVNTDTQYF.

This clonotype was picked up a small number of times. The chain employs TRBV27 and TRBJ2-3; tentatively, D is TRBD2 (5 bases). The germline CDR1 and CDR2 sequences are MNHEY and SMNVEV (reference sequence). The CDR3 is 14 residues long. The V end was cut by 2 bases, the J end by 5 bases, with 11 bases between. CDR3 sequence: CASSLAGAVDTQYF. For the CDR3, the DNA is TGTGCCAGCAGTTTAGCGGGCGCAGTAGATACGCAGTATTTT.